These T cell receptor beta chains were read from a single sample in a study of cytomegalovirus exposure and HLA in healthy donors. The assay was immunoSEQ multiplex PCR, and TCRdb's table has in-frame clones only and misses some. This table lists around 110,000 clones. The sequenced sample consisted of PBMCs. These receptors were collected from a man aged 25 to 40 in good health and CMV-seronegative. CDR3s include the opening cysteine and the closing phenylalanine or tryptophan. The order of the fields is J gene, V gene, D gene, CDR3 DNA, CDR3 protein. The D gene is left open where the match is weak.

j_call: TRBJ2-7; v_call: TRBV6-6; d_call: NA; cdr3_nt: TGTGCCAGCAGTCCCCGGGAACTACACGAGCAGTACTTC; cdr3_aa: CASSPRELHEQYF
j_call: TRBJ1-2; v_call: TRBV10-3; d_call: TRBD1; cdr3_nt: TGTGCCATCAGTCAAAACAGGGGTCACTATGGCTACACCTTC; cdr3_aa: CAISQNRGHYGYTF
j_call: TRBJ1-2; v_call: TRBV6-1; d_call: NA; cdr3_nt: TGTGCCAGCAGTGAAGCAGGCCCGGCGGCCTTC; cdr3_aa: CASSEAGPAAF
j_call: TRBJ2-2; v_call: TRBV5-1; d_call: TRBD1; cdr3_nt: TGCGCCAGCAGCTTGGTAAAATCGGACAGGGGGTACACCGGGGAGCTGTTTTTT; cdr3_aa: CASSLVKSDRGYTGELFF
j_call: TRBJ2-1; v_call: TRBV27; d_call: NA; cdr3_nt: TGTGCCAGCAGTTTACAGGTTTGGGCTAATAGGTTCTTC; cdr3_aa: CASSLQVWANRFF
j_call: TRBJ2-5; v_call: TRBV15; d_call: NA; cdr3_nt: TGTGCCACCAGCAGAGGACAGCAGCAAAAGGACCAGTACTTC; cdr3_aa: CATSRGQQQKDQYF
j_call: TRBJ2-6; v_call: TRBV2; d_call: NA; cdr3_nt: TGTGCCAGCAGCGTGACAGGACTCGGGGCCAACGTCCTGACTTTC; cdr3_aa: CASSVTGLGANVLTF
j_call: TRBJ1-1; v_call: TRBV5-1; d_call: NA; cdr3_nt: TGCGCCAGCAGCTTGGCAGGTAGAGGGCCTGACACTGAAGCTTTCTTT; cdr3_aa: CASSLAGRGPDTEAFF
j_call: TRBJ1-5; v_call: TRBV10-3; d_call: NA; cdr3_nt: TGTGCCACCCAGGCCCCGGGATCTACTAGCAATCAGCCCCAGCATTTT; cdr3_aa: CATQAPGSTSNQPQHF
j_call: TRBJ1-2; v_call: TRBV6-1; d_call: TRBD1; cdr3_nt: TGTGCCAGCAGTGAAGGGACAGGGCCCTATGGCCACACCTTC; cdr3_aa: CASSEGTGPYGHTF
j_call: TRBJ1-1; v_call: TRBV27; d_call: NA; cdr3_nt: TGTGCCAGCAGTCGTACACAGGGTGGTCTCGGCACTGAAGCTTTCTTT; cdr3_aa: CASSRTQGGLGTEAFF
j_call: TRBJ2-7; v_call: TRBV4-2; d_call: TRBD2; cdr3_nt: TGTGCCAGCAGCCCTACTAGCGGGGGTATACACGAGCAGTACTTC; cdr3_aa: CASSPTSGGIHEQYF
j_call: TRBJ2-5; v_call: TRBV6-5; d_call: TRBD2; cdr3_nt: TGTGCCAGCAGTTTCGCGACTAGCGGGGAGACCCAGTACTTC; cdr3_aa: CASSFATSGETQYF
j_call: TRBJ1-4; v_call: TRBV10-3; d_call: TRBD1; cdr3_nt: TGTGCCGCCGGGACAGGGAGAAGTGAAAAACTGTTTTTT; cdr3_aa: CAAGTGRSEKLFF
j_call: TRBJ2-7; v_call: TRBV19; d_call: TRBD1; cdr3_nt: TGTGCCAGTAGTATTGGGGCCCAGGGGGCGTACGAGCAGTACTTC; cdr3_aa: CASSIGAQGAYEQYF
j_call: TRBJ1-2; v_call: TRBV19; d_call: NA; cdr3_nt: TGTGCCAGTAGTAAGGTTAACAGGGAAGATCATGGCTACACCTTC; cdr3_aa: CASSKVNREDHGYTF
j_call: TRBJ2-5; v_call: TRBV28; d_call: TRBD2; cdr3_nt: TGTGCCAGCAGTCAAGGACTAGCGGGGGGGACAATACAAGAGACCCAGTACTTC; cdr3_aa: CASSQGLAGGTIQETQYF
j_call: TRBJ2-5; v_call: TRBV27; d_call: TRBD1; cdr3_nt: TGTGCCAGCAACCCGAAAAGGGGGCGCGTCGAGACCCAGTACTTC; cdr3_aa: CASNPKRGRVETQYF
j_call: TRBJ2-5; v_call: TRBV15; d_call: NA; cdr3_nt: TGTGCCACCAGCAGAGACCTGTACCAAGAGACCCAGTACTTC; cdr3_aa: CATSRDLYQETQYF
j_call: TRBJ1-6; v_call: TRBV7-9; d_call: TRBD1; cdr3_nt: TGTGCCAGCAGCTTAAGGGGACAGGGGAATAATTCACCCCTCCACTTT; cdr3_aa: CASSLRGQGNNSPLHF
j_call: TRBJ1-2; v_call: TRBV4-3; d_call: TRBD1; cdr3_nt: TGCGCCAGCAGCCAAGAAAGCGGAGCCGGACAGGATGGCTACACCTTC; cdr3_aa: CASSQESGAGQDGYTF
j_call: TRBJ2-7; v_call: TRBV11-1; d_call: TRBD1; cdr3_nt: TGTGCCAGCAGCAGGGACAGGGACTACGAGCAGTACTTC; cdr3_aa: CASSRDRDYEQYF